A single sample gave rise to the 24 T cell receptor beta chains below, sequenced in a study of blood T cell repertoires in COVID-19. Using immunoSEQ multiplex PCR, the repertoire was profiled, and TCRdb retains in-frame clones only, with some absent. Among roughly 280,000 clones listed, roughly nine tenths were seen once. The sequenced sample was PBMCs or T cells enriched from blood (not recorded which). The receptors stem from a woman aged 55-75 years who had recovered from COVID-19.

The chain links TRBV28 to TRBJ2-3; a weak D match, TRBD1 (6 bases). Germline CDR1 MDHEN, CDR2 SYDVKM. V lost 7 bases, J lost 7 bases, and 15 bases lay in between. The length of the CDR3 is 13 residues. The CDR3 DNA follows: TGTGCCAGCAATGTTCAAGGGGGATATACGCAGTATTTT. Translated: CASNVQGGYTQYF.

This clone was found a few times. The identical CDR3 is also encoded by other nucleotide sequences in the sample. The V call is TRBV12-3 or TRBV12-4, the J call TRBJ2-3; TRBD2 might be the D (5 bases). Trimming cost V 1 base and J 6 bases, with 5 bases left between them. The CDR3 loop spans 12 amino acids. The CDR3 loop is CASSLGGDTQYF. The CDR3 DNA is TGTGCCAGCAGTTTAGGCGGGGATACGCAGTATTTT.

The rearrangement joins TRBV5-8 to TRBJ1-1; 9 nucleotides line up with TRBD1. Germline loops: CDR1 SGHTS, CDR2 YDEGEE. Trimming took 3 bases from V and 0 from J; bases not matched to a gene: 9. CDR3 length: 17 amino acids. The CDR3 is CASSSGQGPRMNTEAFF. CDR3 in DNA: TGTGCCAGCAGCTCCGGACAGGGGCCCAGAATGAACACTGAAGCTTTCTTT.

The rearrangement links TRBV27 to TRBJ2-1, with D tentatively TRBD1 (6 bases). The V and J ends lost 5 bases and 8 bases respectively, with 13 bases between them. The CDR3 has 13 amino acids. CDR1 is MNHEY and CDR2 is SMNVEV in the germline V gene (reference sequence). The DNA of the CDR3 is TGTGCCAGCAGTCCAACAGGGTACGATGAGCAGTTCTTC. This translates into CASSPTGYDEQFF.

The chain recombines TRBV11-2 with TRBJ1-2; D perhaps matches TRBD1 (5 bases). Per the germline V gene, CDR1 is SGHAT and CDR2 is FQNNGV. V was clipped by 5 bases and J by 2 bases, with 12 bases between them. This CDR3 spans 14 amino acids. The CDR3 nucleotides are TGTGCCAGCAGCCTGGGACTGATCAACTATGGCTACACCTTC. Encoded protein: CASSLGLINYGYTF.

This chain links TRBV6-5 with TRBJ1-3; D unclear. Germline loops: CDR1 MNHEY, CDR2 SVGAGI. With 0 bases removed from V and 8 bases from J, the gap between germline ends came to 11 bases. The CDR3 extends over 14 amino acids. The CDR3 loop is CASSYSSLLYTIYF. Written as DNA, the CDR3 is TGTGCCAGCAGTTACTCGTCGTTGTTATACACCATATATTTT.

This clone was seen just once. The chain combines TRBV9 with TRBJ2-7; 9 nucleotides line up with TRBD1. CDR1 and CDR2 from the germline V gene are SGDLS and YYNGEE. V was clipped by 0 bases and J by 4 bases; unmatched bases: 14. CDR3 length: 18 amino acids. In nucleotides, the CDR3 is TGTGCCAGCAGCGTAGCTATGGGCTCCGGGACAGGGCTATACGAGCAGTACTTC. It codes for CASSVAMGSGTGLYEQYF.

V usage is TRBV27 and J usage is TRBJ2-1, with a tentative D call TRBD2 (5 bases). Germline V gives CDR1 MNHEY, CDR2 SMNVEV (reference sequence). The CDR3 covers 16 residues. V lost 4 bases and J 2 bases, leaving 15 bases between the germline ends. CDR3 bases: TGTGCCAGCAGTTCACCCGGGGTGATTCCCTACAATGAGCAGTTCTTC. Its protein is CASSSPGVIPYNEQFF.

The CDR3 protein is CASSLGQAGGVTGELFF. CDR3 DNA: TGTGCCAGCAGCTTGGGTCAGGCGGGGGGCGTAACCGGGGAGCTGTTTTTT. The chain uses TRBV5-4 and TRBJ2-2; 8 nucleotides agree with TRBD2. The CDR3 length is 17 residues. Germline loops: CDR1 SGHNT, CDR2 YYREEE (reference sequence). The ends lost 0 bases at V and 5 bases at J; junction bases unmatched: 9.

Details on this clone: The same CDR3 can be traced to other DNA sequences in this sample. The chain carries TRBV28 and TRBJ1-2; 7 bases line up with TRBD1. J was trimmed by 4 bases and V by 6 bases; bases with no gene match: 8. The CDR3 loop spans 14 amino acids. CDR1 is MDHEN, CDR2 SYDVKM, per germline. As DNA, the CDR3 is TGTGCCAGCAGCCCCGGACAGGCTTTCTATGGCTACACCTTC. This encodes CASSPGQAFYGYTF.

The chain has TRBV13 and TRBJ2-7, with 12 bases that match TRBD2. CDR1 and CDR2 (germline): PRHDT, FYEKMQ (reference sequence). The V gene end was trimmed by 0 bases and the J gene end by 2 bases; junction bases not matched to a gene: 5. The CDR3 totals 17 residues. Here the CDR3 DNA reads TGTGCCAGCAGCTTAGGGACTAGCGGGGGTTTCCCCTACGAGCAGTACTTC. Translated: CASSLGTSGGFPYEQYF.

The chain has TRBV5-1 and TRBJ1-2; TRBD1 matches 7 bases. This CDR3 comprises 16 residues. Germline CDR1 is SGHRS and CDR2 is YFSETQ. Trimming cost V 4 bases and J 2 bases; bases outside gene matches: 11. The DNA for the CDR3 is TGCGCCAGCAGCCCGCAGACAGGGAGGAAGAACTATGGCTACACCTTC. It is translated as CASSPQTGRKNYGYTF.

This chain joins TRBV28 and TRBJ1-5; perhaps TRBD1 as D (6 bases). CDR1 is MDHEN and CDR2 is SYDVKM in the germline V gene. This CDR3 has 15 residues. Trimming removed 2 bases at V and 4 bases at J, with 12 bases between. CDR3 loop: CASSLQGWGNQPQHF. Written as DNA, the CDR3 is TGTGCCAGCAGTTTACAGGGGTGGGGGAATCAGCCCCAGCATTTT.

The J gene is TRBJ1-6, the V gene TRBV4-1; a possible D gene is TRBD1 (6 bases). The CDR3 extends over 18 amino acids. Trimming shortened V by 4 bases and J by 8 bases, and 24 bases separated the two germline ends. Germline loops: CDR1 MGHRA, CDR2 YSYEKL. DNA for the CDR3: TGCGCCAGCAGCCTGGGAAGGGCCAGGGGCGCCAGGGATTCACCCCTCCACTTT. Translated, it gives CASSLGRARGARDSPLHF.

The chain is built from TRBV15 and TRBJ1-1, with 7 bases aligning to TRBD1. The CDR3 covers 15 residues. Germline V CDR1 and CDR2: LNHNV, YYDKDF (reference sequence). Trimming took 1 base from V and 5 from J; bases not matched to a gene: 7. The DNA for the CDR3 is TGTGCCACCAGCAGAGTCGGAGGGGGCGGGACTGAAGCTTTCTTT. Encoded protein: CATSRVGGGGTEAFF. Complete variable domain (other parts from reference TRBV15 and TRBJ1-1): DAMVIQNPRYQVTQFGKPVTLSCSQTLNHNVMYWYQQKSSQAPKLLFHYYDKDFNNEADTPDNFQSRRPNTSFCFLDIRSPGLGDTAMYLCATSRVGGGGTEAFFGQGTRLTVV.

The chain uses TRBV19 and TRBJ2-2; 8 bases are a match to TRBD1. Germline V gene sequence: CDR1 LNHDA, CDR2 SQIVND (reference sequence). CDR3 length: 18 amino acids. J was trimmed by 3 bases and V by 1 base; bases with no gene match: 10. The CDR3 DNA reads as TGTGCCAGTAGTATAGCCGACCGACAGGGGTCATACACCGGGGAGCTGTTTTTT. Translating gives CASSIADRQGSYTGELFF.

This rearrangement joins TRBV6-5 to TRBJ1-1; D call uncertain. The germline V and J ends were trimmed by 10 bases and 4 bases, with 16 bases remaining between them. CDR1 and CDR2 from the germline V gene are MNHEY and SVGAGI. The CDR3 runs to 13 residues. The CDR3 sequence: CATRLGVSTEAFF. The CDR3 DNA reads TGTGCCACCCGGCTAGGAGTATCCACTGAAGCTTTCTTT.

The rearrangement uses TRBV3-1 (or the pseudogene TRBV3-2) and TRBJ2-1; 8 positions agree with TRBD2. Germline V gives CDR1 LGHDT, CDR2 YNNKEL (reference sequence). The CDR3 covers 15 residues. V gave up 1 base and J gave up 7 bases; unmatched junction bases: 6. CDR3 region: CASSQVRLAMNEQFF. In DNA form, the CDR3 reads TGTGCCAGCAGCCAAGTTAGACTAGCGATGAATGAGCAGTTCTTC.

The chain recombines TRBV5-8 with TRBJ2-1, with D possibly being TRBD2 (6 bases). In germline, CDR1 is SGHTS, CDR2 YDEGEE. Trimming cost V 1 base and J 3 bases, with 17 bases left between them. The CDR3 has 17 residues. The CDR3 loop reads CASSLNFRGTYYNEQFF. The DNA of the CDR3 is TGTGCCAGCAGCTTGAATTTTCGTGGGACTTACTACAATGAGCAGTTCTTC.

The count of this clone is one. CDR3 DNA: TGTGCCAGTAGTATCGGTCAGGGATTGAACACTGAAGCTTTCTTT. It yields the protein CASSIGQGLNTEAFF. The chain joins TRBV19 to TRBJ1-1, with D tentatively TRBD1 (5 bases). Germline values: CDR1 LNHDA, CDR2 SQIVND (reference sequence). The CDR3 covers 15 residues. Trimming left V 3 bases short and J 0 bases short, with 11 bases between.

The rearrangement uses TRBV7-9 and TRBJ2-1, with TRBD1 identical over 7 bases. After removal of 8 bases from V and 5 bases from J, the junction contained 6 bases not matched to a gene. From germline, CDR1 is SEHNR and CDR2 FQNEAQ (reference sequence). The CDR3 covers 13 residues. CDR3 amino acids: CASRQGQNNEQFF. The CDR3 DNA follows: TGTGCCAGCCGACAGGGTCAAAACAATGAGCAGTTCTTC.

This sequence joins TRBV27 and TRBJ1-6; 11 nucleotides line up with TRBD1. Per germline, CDR1 MNHEY and CDR2 SMNVEV (reference sequence). This CDR3 has 16 amino acids. The trim removed 5 bases at V and 7 bases at J, leaving 7 bases unmatched. DNA of the CDR3: TGTGCCAGCAGTCCTTCCGGGACAGGGGGGAATTCACCCCTCCACTTT. It encodes CASSPSGTGGNSPLHF.

The genes are TRBV7-6 and TRBJ1-2; D is undetermined. The CDR3 totals 14 residues. V lost 0 bases to trimming and J lost 8 bases, with 13 bases between them. Germline loops: CDR1 SGHVS, CDR2 FNYEAQ. The CDR3 is CASSLAQGPRGYTF. CDR3 nucleotides: TGTGCCAGCAGCTTAGCGCAAGGCCCTAGGGGCTACACCTTC.

This chain links TRBV24-1 with TRBJ2-2; D might be TRBD1 (5 bases). The germline CDR1 and CDR2 sequences are KGHDR and SFDVKD. V lost 4 bases to trimming and J lost 7 bases, with 9 bases between them. CDR3 length equals 13 residues. CDR3 nucleotides: TGTGCCACCAGTGAGGGGCTCGTCGGGGAGCTGTTTTTT. It yields the protein CATSEGLVGELFF.